Below are 27 T cell receptor beta chains sequenced from a single sample in a study of T cell clonality in common variable immunodeficiency (dated by TCRdb to between 2014 and 2017). Preparation of the library involved the immunoSEQ multiplex PCR assay. Not all clones reach the TCRdb copy of this immuneACCESS table, which keeps in-frame sequences only. Checked studies attribute under half of the gap to unresolved V genes and leave the rest unexplained. This sample is represented by approximately 75,000 clones, with no singletons among them. The ten largest clones represent around 0.87% of the sample. Sequenced input: peripheral blood mononuclear cells. These receptors all come from a person between 18 and 75 years old in good health.

The table lists this clone with many counts. The DNA ends 3 residues before the CDR3 does, and the rest of the CDR3 is filled in from the germline J gene. The rearrangement joins TRBV5-4 to TRBJ2-5; 8 bases align to TRBD2. Losses at the gene ends were 4 bases for V and 5 bases for J; bases not matched to a gene: 7. Germline lookup yields CDR1 SGHNT and CDR2 YYREEE (reference sequence). The CDR3 covers 14 residues. The DNA read from the CDR3 is TGTGCCAGCAGCCCCAGCGGGAGACGCGAGACC. Its protein is CASSPSGRRET. The entire CDR3 protein is CASSPSGRRETQYF.

This clone was found many times. With the read ending 3 residues before the CDR3 end, the germline J gene is used to fill in that end. V usage is TRBV7-2 and J usage is TRBJ2-1, with 9 positions matching TRBD2. The CDR3 extends over 14 amino acids. With V trimmed by 5 bases and J by 7 bases, 6 bases remained unmatched. Germline V gene lookup returns CDR1 SGHTA and CDR2 FQGNSA. The CDR3: CASSPGLALNEQFF. CDR3 DNA, as far as it was read: TGTGCCAGCAGCCCCGGACTAGCGTTGAATGAG.

This clone was observed many times. The CDR3 end lies 3 residues beyond the end of the read and is filled in from the germline J gene. The genes are TRBV20-1 and TRBJ2-1; 9 bases map to TRBD1. The germline CDR1 and CDR2 sequences are DFQATT and SNEGSKA (reference sequence). J gave up 7 bases and V 4 bases, and 14 bases lay outside the gene matches. This CDR3 comprises 16 residues. Incomplete CDR3 DNA: TGCAGTGCTAAGAATCGACGGGACAGGGTGGGGAATGAG. Translated: CSAKNRRDRVGNE. The whole CDR3 region reads CSAKNRRDRVGNEQFF.

This clone was detected ten times or more. The CDR3 extends 3 residues past the end of the read, so its final part is completed from the germline J gene. The rearrangement links TRBV5-1 to TRBJ1-1; unclear D gene. The CDR3 has 14 amino acids. V was shortened by 4 bases and J by 5 bases, with 15 bases between the two germline ends. The germline V gene has CDR1 SGHRS and CDR2 YFSETQ. The DNA read from the CDR3 is TGCGCCAGCAGCCTACTAGGGTCGGAGACTGAA. This translates into CASSLLGSETE. The entire CDR3 protein reads CASSLLGSETEAFF.

This clone occurred many times. Sequencing ends 3 residues short of the CDR3 end; the germline J gene provides the rest. V is TRBV5-6 and J is TRBJ2-1; 7 bases map to TRBD2. The V and J ends lost 2 bases and 7 bases, in that order; junction bases with no gene match: 3. Germline CDR1 and CDR2: SGHDT and YYEEEE. This CDR3 has 13 residues. CDR3 sequence reads: CASSFLAVNEQFF. Incomplete CDR3 DNA: TGTGCCAGCAGCTTTCTAGCGGTGAATGAG.

This clone was picked up many times. The read terminates 3 residues ahead of where the CDR3 ends, so the germline J gene completes it. The chain carries TRBV19 and TRBJ2-1; 11 positions agree with TRBD2. The CDR3 consists of 16 residues. Per germline, CDR1 LNHDA and CDR2 SQIVND (reference sequence). V shed 7 bases and J 1 base; nucleotides not matched to a gene: 6. Partial CDR3 DNA: TGTGCCAGTACCCGGACTAGCGGGCGGTCCTACAATGAG. Protein sequence: CASTRTSGRSYNE. The whole CDR3 protein is CASTRTSGRSYNEQFF.

At least ten counts were recorded for this clone. The read terminates 3 residues ahead of where the CDR3 ends, so the germline J gene completes it. The chain has TRBV5-4 and TRBJ2-7; tentatively, D is TRBD1 (5 bases). Trimming stripped 3 bases from V and 6 bases from J, with 13 bases between. This CDR3 region has 13 residues. The germline V gene has CDR1 SGHNT and CDR2 YYREEE (reference sequence). Incomplete CDR3 DNA: TGTGCCAGCAGCTCGTCAGGGTCGGGCGAG. It codes for CASSSSGSGE. The whole CDR3 sequence is CASSSSGSGEQYF.

This clone was seen many times. The read terminates 3 residues ahead of where the CDR3 ends, so the germline J gene completes it. The rearrangement uses TRBV7-8 and TRBJ2-1; D is perhaps TRBD2 (6 bases). CDR1 SGHVS and CDR2 FQNEAQ come from the germline V gene. Trimming pared 1 base from V and 6 bases from J, leaving 13 bases between. The CDR3 totals 15 residues. The chain's CDR3 is CASSLVLRLGNEQFF. The sequenced part of the CDR3 DNA is TGTGCCAGCAGCTTAGTTCTGAGACTAGGCAATGAG.

This clone was recorded a few times. The read ends 3 residues shy of where the CDR3 ends; the end is completed using the germline J gene. The chain uses TRBV5-5 and TRBJ1-1; 8 bases line up with TRBD1. Germline CDR1 reads SGHKS; CDR2 reads YYEKEE (reference sequence). This CDR3 has 13 amino acids. V was clipped by 4 bases and J by 4 bases; unmatched bases: 3. The sequenced CDR3 bases are TGTGCCAGCAGCGTAACAGGGGGCACTGAA. Its protein product is CASSVTGGTE. The CDR3 in full is CASSVTGGTEAFF.

In this sample, this clone turned up many times. The CDR3 end lies 3 residues beyond the end of the read and is filled in from the germline J gene. This chain connects TRBV19 to TRBJ2-3; tentative D call: TRBD2 (6 bases). Trimming pared 7 bases from V and 3 bases from J, leaving 26 bases between. Germline V lookup: CDR1 LNHDA, CDR2 SQIVND (reference sequence). The CDR3 consists of 18 residues. The covered CDR3 bases are TGTGCCAGTACCCTCAACCCGCGGGGCCCGGTCGGGACAGATACG. As protein: CASTLNPRGPVGTDT. The whole CDR3 sequence reads CASTLNPRGPVGTDTQYF.

This clone was observed at least ten times. The read terminates 3 residues before the CDR3 end, so the remaining end is supplied by the germline J gene. The J gene is TRBJ2-3, the V gene TRBV11-2; the D gene is possibly TRBD1 (5 bases). Germline CDR1 SGHAT, CDR2 FQNNGV. This CDR3 spans 13 amino acids. The sequenced part of the CDR3 DNA is TGTGCCAGCAGCGTCAGGGTCCCTAACACG. Amino acid sequence: CASSVRVPNT. The full CDR3 protein is CASSVRVPNTQYF.

This clone was recorded many times. The read is 3 residues too short to cover the CDR3 end, so that end is filled in from the germline J gene. The V gene is TRBV20-1, the J gene TRBJ2-7; D remains unclear. Trimming shortened V by 0 bases and J by 2 bases, and 8 bases separated the two germline ends. From germline, CDR1 is DFQATT and CDR2 SNEGSKA (reference sequence). The length of the CDR3 is 13 residues. CDR3 DNA (partial): TGCAGTGCTAGAGATCTAGAGACCTACGAG. Amino acids: CSARDLETYE. The entire CDR3 protein reads CSARDLETYEQYF.

This clone was recorded many times. Read coverage stops 3 residues before the CDR3 terminus; the germline J gene supplies the remainder. The rearrangement links TRBV6-2 or TRBV6-3 to TRBJ2-3; the match to TRBD2 covers 9 bases. In germline, CDR1 is MNHEY, CDR2 SVGEGT. Losses at the gene ends were 1 base for V and 5 bases for J; bases not matched to a gene: 4. The length of the CDR3 is 15 residues. CDR3 DNA (partial): TGTGCCAGCAGTTACTGGAGCGGGAGGCAAGATACG. Translated: CASSYWSGRQDT. The complete CDR3 protein is CASSYWSGRQDTQYF.

The table lists this clone with many counts. Read sequence stops 3 residues before the CDR3 end, and the germline J gene provides the missing end. The V call is TRBV7-9, the J call TRBJ1-1; D not certain. The CDR3 runs to 12 residues. The V gene's germline CDR1 is SEHNR and CDR2 FQNEAQ (reference sequence). The V end was cut by 3 bases, the J end by 2 bases, with 4 bases between. The sequenced CDR3 bases are TGTGCCAGCAGCTTTTCAAACACTGAA. It translates to CASSFSNTE. The complete CDR3 sequence is CASSFSNTEAFF.

Details on this clone: The read stops 3 residues short of the end of the CDR3; the missing end is completed from the germline J gene. The V gene is TRBV19, the J gene TRBJ2-6; the D call may be TRBD1 or TRBD2 (5 bases each). This CDR3 region has 17 residues. With 8 bases removed from V and 0 bases from J, the gap between germline ends came to 17 bases. CDR1 is LNHDA and CDR2 is SQIVND in the germline V gene (reference sequence). The sequenced CDR3 bases are TGTGCCAGTCAGGGAGACTGGCCCCACTCTGGGGCCAACGTC. This encodes CASQGDWPHSGANV. The whole CDR3 region reads CASQGDWPHSGANVLTF.

This clone was detected ten times or more. The read stops 3 residues short of the end of the CDR3; the missing end is completed from the germline J gene. V usage is TRBV5-5 and J usage is TRBJ2-7; 9 nucleotides agree with TRBD1. Germline V gives CDR1 SGHKS, CDR2 YYEKEE (reference sequence). With V trimmed by 3 bases and J by 3 bases, 1 base remained unmatched. CDR3 length: 13 amino acids. CDR3 DNA, as far as it was read: TGTGCCAGCAGCTGGGGACAGGGCTACGAG. This encodes CASSWGQGYE. The whole CDR3 region reads CASSWGQGYEQYF.

This clone was seen repeatedly, ten times or more. Read data end 3 residues before the CDR3 end; the end is taken from the germline J gene. This chain links TRBV19 with TRBJ1-5; TRBD1 agrees at 7 bases. J gave up 0 bases and V 3 bases, and 2 bases lay outside the gene matches. Germline-derived CDR1 and CDR2 are LNHDA and SQIVND (reference sequence). CDR3 length: 15 amino acids. The DNA read from the CDR3 is TGTGCCAGTAGTATCGGGACAGCTAGCAATCAGCCC. Its protein product is CASSIGTASNQP. The full CDR3 is CASSIGTASNQPQHF.

This clone was seen ten or more times. The read ends 3 residues before the CDR3 terminus; that terminus is restored from the germline J gene. The rearrangement links TRBV5-6 to TRBJ2-7, with TRBD2 matching 8 bases. The germline V gene encodes CDR1 SGHDT and CDR2 YYEEEE. The CDR3 totals 14 residues. J lost 2 bases, V lost 3 bases, and 4 bases had no gene match. The CDR3 here is CASSYPGLAYEQYF. The DNA read from the CDR3 is TGTGCCAGCAGCTACCCGGGACTAGCCTACGAG. Together with reference TRBV5-6 and TRBJ2-7, the CDR3 gives the full variable domain: DAGVTQSPTHLIKTRGQQVTLRCSPKSGHDTVSWYQQALGQGPQFIFQYYEEEERQRGNFPDRFSGHQFPNYSSELNVNALLLGDSALYLCASSYPGLAYEQYFGPGTRLTVT.

There are a few counts of this clone. One end of the junction fails to match germline, which may point to a read error. The read stops 3 residues short of the end of the CDR3; the missing end is completed from the germline J gene. V is TRBV5-6 and J is TRBJ1-1; 7 nucleotides agree with TRBD1. Germline V CDR1 and CDR2: SGHDT, YYEEEE. The CDR3 is 15 residues long. This chain's CDR3 is CTSSLARGMNTEAFF. The part of the CDR3 DNA that was read is TGTACCAGCAGCTTGGCCAGGGGGATGAACACTGAA.

Ten or more counts support this clone. The read halts 3 residues ahead of the CDR3 end, with the missing end drawn from the germline J gene. V is TRBV20-1 and J is TRBJ2-7; 9 positions agree with TRBD1. The CDR3 covers 15 residues. V lost 6 bases, J lost 5 bases, and 14 bases stayed unmatched. In germline, CDR1 is DFQATT, CDR2 SNEGSKA (reference sequence). The CDR3 DNA, read in part, is TGCAGTGCGCCAGTGTTTCGGGACAGGGCCCACGAG. Protein: CSAPVFRDRAHE. The complete CDR3 sequence is CSAPVFRDRAHEQYF.

In this sample, this clone turned up many times. The CDR3 end is not reached by the read, which stops 3 residues before it; the germline J gene fills it in. The rearrangement links TRBV5-6 to TRBJ2-1, with a weak D call TRBD1 (6 bases). V was shortened by 0 bases and J by 7 bases, with 14 bases between the two germline ends. The CDR3 covers 15 residues. Germline V gene data show CDR1 as SGHDT and CDR2 as YYEEEE. The sequenced part of the CDR3 DNA is TGTGCCAGCAGCTTGGGTGCCGGGACACCGAATGAG. Residues: CASSLGAGTPNE. The complete CDR3 reads CASSLGAGTPNEQFF.

Many counts were recorded for this clone. Read coverage stops 3 residues before the CDR3 terminus; the germline J gene supplies the remainder. The chain is built from TRBV7-2 and TRBJ1-5; D not resolved. Germline assignment: CDR1 SGHTA and CDR2 FQGNSA. Trimming stripped 2 bases from V and 5 bases from J, with 4 bases between. The CDR3 is made up of 12 amino acids. CDR3 sequence: CASSLPYQPQHF. Partial CDR3 DNA: TGTGCCAGCAGCTTACCTTATCAGCCC.

On this clone itself: The read terminates 3 residues before the CDR3 end, so the remaining end is supplied by the germline J gene. V and J are TRBV5-1 and TRBJ2-7; 7 bases map to TRBD2. The CDR3 extends over 15 amino acids. Losses at the gene ends were 0 bases for V and 2 bases for J; bases not matched to a gene: 5. Germline-derived CDR1 and CDR2 are SGHRS and YFSETQ. The CDR3 DNA, read in part, is TGCGCCAGCAGCTTGGAGGCTAGCGGTGCCTACGAG. It is translated as CASSLEASGAYE. The whole CDR3 is CASSLEASGAYEQYF.

This clone showed up many times. The observed sequence ends 3 residues before the CDR3 terminus, with the missing tail filled in from the germline J gene. This chain connects TRBV10-1 to TRBJ2-7; D ambiguous. This CDR3 region has 12 residues. The V and J ends lost 3 bases and 5 bases respectively, with 8 bases between them. CDR1 is WNHNN and CDR2 is SYGVQD in the germline V gene (reference sequence). Partial CDR3 DNA: TGCGCCAGCAGTGATTCTGGGCACGAG. Translated: CASSDSGHE. Given in full, the CDR3 is CASSDSGHEQYF.

This clone was detected ten times or more. The CDR3 end is not reached by the read, which stops 3 residues before it; the germline J gene fills it in. The rearrangement joins TRBV7-2 to TRBJ1-3, with D possibly TRBD1 on 6 matching bases. Germline V CDR1 and CDR2: SGHTA, FQGNSA. CDR3 length: 14 amino acids. Trimming took 1 base from V and 2 from J, leaving 6 bases between them. CDR3 bases read: TGTGCCAGCAGCTTAGACAGGGCTGGAAACACC. Encoded protein: CASSLDRAGNT. The entire CDR3 reads CASSLDRAGNTIYF. Full variable domain (missing parts from reference TRBV7-2 and TRBJ1-3): GAGVSQSPSNKVTEKGKDVELRCDPISGHTALYWYRQSLGQGLEFLIYFQGNSAPDKSGLPSDRFSAERTGGSVSTLTIQRTQQEDSAVYLCASSLDRAGNTIYFGEGSWLTVV.

This clone has a count of ten or more. Sequencing ends 3 residues short of the CDR3 end; the germline J gene provides the rest. The chain employs TRBV7-2 and TRBJ2-3, with 9 bases aligning to TRBD1. J lost 4 bases, V lost 5 bases, and 7 bases had no gene match. CDR3 length: 15 amino acids. Germline V gene sequence: CDR1 SGHTA, CDR2 FQGNSA. This CDR3 is CASSTTGGKADTQYF. The CDR3 DNA, read in part, is TGTGCCAGCAGCACAACAGGGGGCAAGGCAGATACG. The variable domain in full, completed from reference TRBV7-2 and TRBJ2-3, reads GAGVSQSPSNKVTEKGKDVELRCDPISGHTALYWYRQSLGQGLEFLIYFQGNSAPDKSGLPSDRFSAERTGGSVSTLTIQRTQQEDSAVYLCASSTTGGKADTQYFGPGTRLTVL.

At least ten counts were recorded for this clone. CDR3 DNA (partial): TGCGCCAGCAGCTCCTCCGGGACAGCCTACGAG. Its translation is CASSSSGTAYE. The CDR3 in its entirety is CASSSSGTAYEQYF. The V and J genes are TRBV5-1 and TRBJ2-7, with 7 bases identical to TRBD1. With the read ending 3 residues before the CDR3 end, the germline J gene is used to fill in that end. The junction had 5 bases not matched to a gene; V was cut back by 3 bases and J by 2 bases. This CDR3 is built from 14 residues. Germline V gene sequence: CDR1 SGHRS, CDR2 YFSETQ. Full variable domain (outside the CDR3, taken from reference TRBV5-1 and TRBJ2-7): KAGVTQTPRYLIKTRGQQVTLSCSPISGHRSVSWYQQTPGQGLQFLFEYFSETQRNKGNFPGRFSGRQFSNSRSEMNVSTLELGDSALYLCASSSSGTAYEQYFGPGTRLTVT.